The next 26 T cell receptor beta chains were all read from a single sample in a study of cytotoxic CD8 clonotypes in ibrutinib-treated CLL. The data were produced by immunoSEQ multiplex PCR, yet TCRdb's version contains in-frame clones alone and is incomplete. The repertoire includes about 30,000 clones, about 62% of them detected once, and less than 15% sits in the top ten. Sequences were derived from PBMCs, sampled before ibrutinib treatment. These receptor sequences come from a human donor with chronic lymphocytic leukemia.

The J gene is TRBJ1-1, the V gene TRBV27; TRBD1 might be the D (6 bases). The CDR3 consists of 12 residues. Germline CDR1 and CDR2: MNHEY and SMNVEV (reference sequence). Trimming removed 6 bases at V and 5 bases at J, with 10 bases between. The CDR3 reads CASRGTGTEAFF. Written as DNA, the CDR3 is TGTGCCAGCAGGGGTACAGGGACTGAAGCTTTCTTT.

V gene TRBV5-6 combines with J gene TRBJ2-1, with 7 nucleotides matching TRBD1. Trimming cost V 4 bases and J 4 bases; bases outside gene matches: 8. The germline CDR1 and CDR2 sequences are SGHDT and YYEEEE. This CDR3 comprises 15 residues. The CDR3 is CASSLATGPYNEQFF. The CDR3 nucleotides are TGTGCCAGCAGCCTGGCGACAGGGCCTTACAATGAGCAGTTCTTC.

The chain joins TRBV5-1 to TRBJ2-5; D not resolved. Germline CDR1 reads SGHRS; CDR2 reads YFSETQ. CDR3 length: 14 amino acids. V lost 6 bases, J lost 3 bases, and 15 bases lay in between. The CDR3 bases are TGCGCCAGCAACCCCGGGCGGTATGAAGAGACCCAGTACTTC. Protein product: CASNPGRYEETQYF.

This clone was seen only a few times. The chain is built from TRBV6-4 and TRBJ2-3, with D possibly being TRBD1 (5 bases). The CDR3 contains 15 residues. Germline values: CDR1 MRHNA, CDR2 SNTAGT. Trimming removed 6 bases at V and 1 base at J, with 14 bases between. CDR3 sequence: CASSPRTSRTDTQYF. CDR3 bases: TGTGCCAGCAGCCCCCGGACATCCCGCACAGATACGCAGTATTTT.

This clone was seen a handful of times. The V call is TRBV6-5, the J call TRBJ1-2, with D maybe TRBD1 (5 bases). Trimming removed 5 bases from V and 2 bases from J, with 12 bases in between. Germline CDR1 reads MNHEY; CDR2 reads SVGAGI. CDR3 length equals 14 residues. The CDR3 sequence is CASSKLDSNYGYTF. The DNA of the CDR3 is TGTGCCAGCAGTAAACTTGACAGCAACTATGGCTACACCTTC.

The chain uses TRBV4-2 and TRBJ2-4; maybe TRBD2 (5 bases). CDR1 LGHNA and CDR2 YNFKEQ come from the germline V gene. There are 15 residues in the CDR3. V lost 1 base and J 3 bases, leaving 10 bases between the germline ends. CDR3 amino acids: CASSQVREFKNIQYF. The CDR3 nucleotides read TGTGCCAGCAGCCAAGTCCGGGAATTCAAAAACATTCAGTACTTC.

This clone was seen more than once but under ten times. The chain carries TRBV18 and TRBJ2-7; 7 bases are shared with TRBD2. The CDR3 spans 14 residues. The V segment lost 3 bases and the J segment 5 bases; nucleotides outside the gene matches: 7. Per the germline V gene, CDR1 is KGHSH and CDR2 is LQKENI. The chain's CDR3 is CASSPGGGGNEQYF. In DNA form, the CDR3 reads TGTGCCAGCTCACCTGGGGGGGGAGGAAACGAGCAGTACTTC.

The chain joins TRBV10-2 to TRBJ1-3, with D possibly TRBD1 on 6 matching bases. Per the germline V gene, CDR1 is WSHSY and CDR2 is SAAADI. The CDR3 sequence is 14 residues long. V was clipped by 3 bases and J by 0 bases, with 6 bases between them. Written as DNA, the CDR3 is TGCGCCAGCAGTGAACAGGGCTCTGGAAACACCATATATTTT. As protein: CASSEQGSGNTIYF.

The gene calls are TRBV9 and TRBJ2-1; 10 positions agree with TRBD2. The germline CDR1 and CDR2 sequences are SGDLS and YYNGEE. Losses at the gene ends were 3 bases for V and 7 bases for J; bases not matched to a gene: 7. The CDR3 has 15 residues. CDR3 coding DNA: TGTGCCAGCAGCGGGGGACTAGCGTTGGGGAATGAGCAGTTCTTC. Translating it yields CASSGGLALGNEQFF. The full variable domain, completed using reference TRBV9 and TRBJ2-1, is DSGVTQTPKHLITATGQRVTLRCSPRSGDLSVYWYQQSLDQGLQFLIQYYNGEERAKGNILERFSAQQFPDLHSELNLSSLELGDSALYFCASSGGLALGNEQFFGPGTRLTVL.

This clone appeared once. This rearrangement joins TRBV11-2 to TRBJ2-1; D unresolved. V was cut by 4 bases and J by 3 bases, with 4 bases left in between. Per the germline V gene, CDR1 is SGHAT and CDR2 is FQNNGV. The CDR3 sequence is 12 residues long. The CDR3 DNA sequence: TGTGCCAGCAGCTCGGACTACAATGAGCAGTTCTTC. This encodes CASSSDYNEQFF.

This clone was counted between two and nine times. V and J are TRBV5-8 and TRBJ1-6; D is uncertain. Trimming left V 4 bases short and J 7 bases short, with 6 bases between. The V gene's germline CDR1 is SGHTS and CDR2 YDEGEE. The CDR3 runs 12 residues. Here the CDR3 reads CASSIQNSPLHF. The CDR3 DNA sequence: TGTGCCAGCAGCATCCAGAATTCACCCCTCCACTTT. The full variable domain, completed using reference TRBV5-8 and TRBJ1-6, is EAGVTQSPTHLIKTRGQQATLRCSPISGHTSVYWYQQALGLGLQFLLWYDEGEERNRGNFPPRFSGRQFPNYSSELNVNALELEDSALYLCASSIQNSPLHFGNGTRLTVT.

V is TRBV6-6 and J is TRBJ2-3; TRBD1 aligns across 11 bases. Unmatched junction bases numbered 5, after V lost 2 bases and J lost 4 bases. There are 16 residues in the CDR3. Germline V gives CDR1 MNHNY, CDR2 SVGAGI (reference sequence). This CDR3 is CASSYPPGQGADTQYF. The DNA of the CDR3 is TGTGCCAGCAGTTACCCACCGGGACAGGGGGCAGATACGCAGTATTTT.

This chain joins TRBV2 and TRBJ2-5; D is unresolved. The CDR3 covers 10 residues. The V end was cut by 1 base, the J end by 6 bases, with 0 bases between. Germline V lookup: CDR1 SNHLY, CDR2 FYNNEI. CDR3 residues: CASSEETQYF. DNA for the CDR3: TGTGCCAGCAGTGAAGAGACCCAGTACTTC.

V gene TRBV11-2 combines with J gene TRBJ1-2; D remains unclear. Trimming cost V 1 base and J 4 bases, with 7 bases left between them. There are 13 residues in the CDR3. Germline CDR1 and CDR2: SGHAT and FQNNGV. The CDR3: CASSLGVTYGYTF. In DNA form, the CDR3 reads TGTGCCAGCAGCTTAGGAGTGACCTATGGCTACACCTTC.

The rearrangement joins TRBV10-3 to TRBJ1-1; TRBD1 aligns across 9 bases. The ends lost 5 bases at V and 6 bases at J; junction bases unmatched: 4. The length of the CDR3 is 13 residues. The germline V gene encodes CDR1 ENHRY and CDR2 SYGVKD. This chain's CDR3 is CAISPQGASEAFF. The CDR3, as DNA: TGTGCCATCAGTCCACAGGGGGCATCTGAAGCTTTCTTT.

This clone showed up just once. The chain uses TRBV9 and TRBJ2-3; D is possibly TRBD1 (6 bases). The germline V and J ends were trimmed by 0 bases and 9 bases, with 14 bases remaining between them. The length of the CDR3 is 14 residues. Germline lookup yields CDR1 SGDLS and CDR2 YYNGEE. The CDR3 sequence is CASSVGVGAVTQYF. The DNA for the CDR3 is TGTGCCAGCAGCGTAGGGGTGGGGGCCGTCACGCAGTATTTT.

The V gene is TRBV11-2, the J gene TRBJ2-2, with D unresolved. Trimming took 8 bases from V and 3 from J, leaving 13 bases between them. Germline CDR1 is SGHAT and CDR2 is FQNNGV. The CDR3 is made up of 14 amino acids. CDR3 nucleotide sequence: TGTGCCAGCCATACGCCAGGTTACACCGGGGAGCTGTTTTTT. Encoded protein: CASHTPGYTGELFF.

This clone was detected only a few times. The rearrangement uses TRBV5-1 and TRBJ1-1; D is unclear. The CDR3 spans 14 residues. CDR1 SGHRS and CDR2 YFSETQ come from the germline V gene. V dropped 0 bases and J dropped 0 bases, with 6 bases sitting between them. This CDR3 is CASSLATMNTEAFF. In DNA, the CDR3 is TGCGCCAGCAGCTTGGCCACCATGAACACTGAAGCTTTCTTT.

The chain recombines TRBV6-5 with TRBJ2-7; 7 nucleotides line up with TRBD2. This CDR3 is 15 amino acids long. Germline V gives CDR1 MNHEY, CDR2 SVGAGI. Trimming took 3 bases from V and 1 from J; bases not matched to a gene: 6. The CDR3 region is CASSYSLGGSYEQYF. CDR3 sequence (DNA): TGTGCCAGCAGTTATAGTTTGGGAGGGTCCTACGAGCAGTACTTC.

This clone was observed a handful of times. CDR3: CASSFRGRSYEQYF. The CDR3 DNA sequence: TGTGCCAGCAGTTTTCGAGGACGGAGCTACGAGCAGTACTTC. The chain carries TRBV27 and TRBJ2-7; D unclear. The germline CDR1 and CDR2 sequences are MNHEY and SMNVEV (reference sequence). V was pared by 3 bases and J by 3 bases, with 12 bases between. The CDR3 covers 14 residues.

This clone was observed a handful of times. CDR3 coding DNA: TGCGCCAGCAGCGCCACAGGGTACACGGGAGCTTTCTTT. This translates into CASSATGYTGAFF. V usage is TRBV5-1 and J usage is TRBJ1-1; maybe TRBD1 (6 bases). Trimming stripped 4 bases from V and 10 bases from J, with 17 bases between. CDR1 is SGHRS and CDR2 is YFSETQ in the germline V gene. The CDR3 length is 13 residues.

Only one count was recorded for this clone. The rearrangement joins TRBV29-1 to TRBJ2-4; D is perhaps TRBD1 (5 bases). The CDR3 loop spans 12 amino acids. Germline CDR1 and CDR2: SQVTM and ANQGSEA. V was clipped by 5 bases and J by 5 bases, with 10 bases between them. The CDR3 region is CSVLLGENIQYF. The CDR3 DNA reads as TGCAGCGTTCTCCTAGGGGAAAACATTCAGTACTTC.

The V call is TRBV6-5, the J call TRBJ2-1; perhaps TRBD2 as D (6 bases). The CDR3 is 16 residues long. Germline CDR1 and CDR2: MNHEY and SVGAGI. V lost 2 bases and J lost 2, with 13 bases in between. As DNA, the CDR3 is TGTGCCAGCAGTTACCTCACTAGCTTTCCCTACAATGAGCAGTTCTTC. This translates into CASSYLTSFPYNEQFF.

V is TRBV6-1 and J is TRBJ1-2; D uncertain. CDR3 length: 13 residues. Germline V CDR1 and CDR2: MNHNS, SASEGT. V lost 1 base to trimming and J lost 4 bases, with 7 bases between them. CDR3 DNA sequence: TGTGCCAGCAGTGAAGGTAGGGCCTATGGCTACACCTTC. Translating gives CASSEGRAYGYTF.

The chain has TRBV19 and TRBJ2-7, with D unresolved. V was cut by 4 bases and J by 0 bases, with 13 bases left in between. Germline lookup yields CDR1 LNHDA and CDR2 SQIVND (reference sequence). CDR3 size: 15 residues. In DNA, the CDR3 is TGTGCCAGTAGTAGCCGACTTTTGAGCTCCTACGAGCAGTACTTC. It specifies CASSSRLLSSYEQYF.

J is TRBJ2-3 and V is TRBV9; tentatively, D is TRBD1 or TRBD2 (6 bases each). Per the germline V gene, CDR1 is SGDLS and CDR2 is YYNGEE. Trimming cost V 3 bases and J 3 bases, with 11 bases left between them. The CDR3 has 14 amino acids. Here the CDR3 reads CASSEGGGTDTQYF. CDR3 nucleotide sequence: TGTGCCAGCAGCGAGGGGGGTGGGACAGATACGCAGTATTTT.